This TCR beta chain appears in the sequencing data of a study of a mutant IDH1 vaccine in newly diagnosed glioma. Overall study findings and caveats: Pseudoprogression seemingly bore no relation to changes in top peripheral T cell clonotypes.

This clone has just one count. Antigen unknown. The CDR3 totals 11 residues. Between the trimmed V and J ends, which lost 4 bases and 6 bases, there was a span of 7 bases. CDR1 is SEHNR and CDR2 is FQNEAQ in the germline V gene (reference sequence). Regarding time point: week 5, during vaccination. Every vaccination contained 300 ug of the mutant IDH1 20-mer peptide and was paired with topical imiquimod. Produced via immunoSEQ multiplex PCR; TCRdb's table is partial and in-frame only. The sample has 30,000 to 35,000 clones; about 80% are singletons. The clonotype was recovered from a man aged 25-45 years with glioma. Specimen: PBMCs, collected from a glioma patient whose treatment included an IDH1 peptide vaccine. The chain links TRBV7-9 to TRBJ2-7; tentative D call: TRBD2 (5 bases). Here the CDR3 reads CASSSGGEQYF. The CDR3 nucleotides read TGTGCCAGCAGCTCAGGAGGCGAGCAGTACTTC.